This TCR beta chain was sequenced in a study of technical replicates of blood from a few donors. Clones were read by immunoSEQ multiplex PCR, and TCRdb kept only the in-frame ones, dropping some. The sample includes about 56,000 clones, nearly 95% of them seen just once. Unmatched junction bases numbered 11, after V lost 6 bases and J lost 9 bases. This CDR3 region has 14 residues. Germline CDR1 is SNHLY and CDR2 is FYNNEI. This TCR came from a human donor in good health. Some clones in this sample may be carry-over from other donors' samples. This chain uses TRBV2 with TRBJ2-1; 7 nucleotides agree with TRBD1. The specimen was PBMCs. CDR3 sequence: CASSPDRVGSEQFF. The DNA for the CDR3 is TGTGCCAGCAGCCCCGACAGGGTTGGGAGTGAGCAGTTCTTC.